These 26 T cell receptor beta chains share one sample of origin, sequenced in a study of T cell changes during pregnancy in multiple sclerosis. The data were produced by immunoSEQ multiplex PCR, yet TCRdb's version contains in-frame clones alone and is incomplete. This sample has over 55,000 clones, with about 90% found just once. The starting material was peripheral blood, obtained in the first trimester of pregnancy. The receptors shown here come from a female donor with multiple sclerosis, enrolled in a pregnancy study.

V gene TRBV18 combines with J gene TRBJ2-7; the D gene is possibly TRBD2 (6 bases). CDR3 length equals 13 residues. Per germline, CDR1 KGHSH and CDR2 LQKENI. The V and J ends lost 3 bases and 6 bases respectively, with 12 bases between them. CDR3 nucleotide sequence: TGTGCCAGCTCACCCGGAGGGGCTCGCGAGCAGTACTTC. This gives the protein CASSPGGAREQYF.

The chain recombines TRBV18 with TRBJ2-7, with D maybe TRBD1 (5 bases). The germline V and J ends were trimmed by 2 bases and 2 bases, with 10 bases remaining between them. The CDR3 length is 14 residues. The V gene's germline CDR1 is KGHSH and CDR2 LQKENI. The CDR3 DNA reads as TGTGCCAGCTCACCAAAAACAGGAACCTACGAGCAGTACTTC. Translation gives CASSPKTGTYEQYF.

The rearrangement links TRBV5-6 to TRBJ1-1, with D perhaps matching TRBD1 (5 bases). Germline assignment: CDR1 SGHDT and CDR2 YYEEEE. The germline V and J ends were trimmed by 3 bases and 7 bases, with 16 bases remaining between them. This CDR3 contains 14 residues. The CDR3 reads CASSYIGAFHEAFF. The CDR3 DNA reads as TGTGCCAGCAGCTATATAGGGGCTTTCCATGAAGCTTTCTTT.

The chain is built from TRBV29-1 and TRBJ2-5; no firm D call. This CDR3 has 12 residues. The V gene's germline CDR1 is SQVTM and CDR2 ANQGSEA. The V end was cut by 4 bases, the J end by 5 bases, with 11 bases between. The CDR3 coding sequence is TGCAGCGTTGCTCCGACTTATGAGACCCAGTACTTC. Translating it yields CSVAPTYETQYF. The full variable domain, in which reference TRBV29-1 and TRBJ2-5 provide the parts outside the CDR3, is SAVISQKPSRDICQRGTSLTIQCQVDSQVTMMFWYRQQPGQSLTLIATANQGSEATYESGFVIDKFPISRPNLTFSTLTVSNMSPEDSSIYLCSVAPTYETQYFGPGTRLLVL.

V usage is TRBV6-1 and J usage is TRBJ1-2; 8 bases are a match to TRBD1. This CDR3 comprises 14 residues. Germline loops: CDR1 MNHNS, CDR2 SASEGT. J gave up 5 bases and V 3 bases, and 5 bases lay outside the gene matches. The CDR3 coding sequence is TGTGCCAGCAGTGAGGGGACAGGACCTTATGGCTACACCTTC. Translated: CASSEGTGPYGYTF.

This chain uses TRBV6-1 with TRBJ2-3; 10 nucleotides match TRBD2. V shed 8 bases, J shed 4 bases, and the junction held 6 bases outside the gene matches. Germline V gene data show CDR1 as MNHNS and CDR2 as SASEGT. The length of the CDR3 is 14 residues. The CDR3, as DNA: TGTGCCAGCGAAGCGGGAGGGGACGCAGATACGCAGTATTTT. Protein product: CASEAGGDADTQYF.

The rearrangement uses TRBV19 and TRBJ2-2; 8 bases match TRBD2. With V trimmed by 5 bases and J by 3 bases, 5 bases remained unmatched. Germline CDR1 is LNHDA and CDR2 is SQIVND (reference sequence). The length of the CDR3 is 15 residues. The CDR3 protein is CASSEREIYTGELFF. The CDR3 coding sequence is TGTGCCAGTAGTGAGCGGGAGATTTACACCGGGGAGCTGTTTTTT.

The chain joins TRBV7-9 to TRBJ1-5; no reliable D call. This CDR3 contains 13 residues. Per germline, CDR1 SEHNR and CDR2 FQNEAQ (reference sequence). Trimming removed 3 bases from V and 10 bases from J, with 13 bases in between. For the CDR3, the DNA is TGTGCCAGCAGCTTCACCCAGTTGCATCCCCAGCATTTT. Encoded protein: CASSFTQLHPQHF.

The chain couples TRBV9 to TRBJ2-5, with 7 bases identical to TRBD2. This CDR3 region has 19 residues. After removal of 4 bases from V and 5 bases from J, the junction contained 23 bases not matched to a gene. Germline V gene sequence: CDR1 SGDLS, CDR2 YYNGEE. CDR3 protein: CASSPPFGGRRGTVETQYF. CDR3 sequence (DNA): TGTGCCAGCAGCCCCCCGTTCGGCGGGAGAAGGGGCACAGTGGAGACCCAGTACTTC.

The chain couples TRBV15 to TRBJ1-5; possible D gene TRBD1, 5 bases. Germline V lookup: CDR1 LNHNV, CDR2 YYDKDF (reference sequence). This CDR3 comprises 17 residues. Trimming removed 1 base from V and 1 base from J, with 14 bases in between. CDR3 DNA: TGTGCCACCAGCAGAGGGGCGGGACGAACGAGCAATCAGCCCCAGCATTTT. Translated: CATSRGAGRTSNQPQHF.

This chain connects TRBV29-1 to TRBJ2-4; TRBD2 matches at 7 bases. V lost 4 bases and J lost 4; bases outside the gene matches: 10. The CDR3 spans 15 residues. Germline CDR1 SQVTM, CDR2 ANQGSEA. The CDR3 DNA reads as TGCAGCGTTGTGCGGGAGTGGGATTTGAAAAACATTCAGTACTTC. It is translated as CSVVREWDLKNIQYF.

In DNA, the CDR3 is TGTGCCAGCAGCTTAAGCTTAGCGGGTCCCCCCTACGAGCAGTACTTC. It yields the protein CASSLSLAGPPYEQYF. The chain links TRBV7-9 to TRBJ2-7, with TRBD2 matching over 7 bases. Germline V gene sequence: CDR1 SEHNR, CDR2 FQNEAQ (reference sequence). CDR3 length equals 16 residues. The trim removed 2 bases at V and 2 bases at J, leaving 9 bases unmatched.

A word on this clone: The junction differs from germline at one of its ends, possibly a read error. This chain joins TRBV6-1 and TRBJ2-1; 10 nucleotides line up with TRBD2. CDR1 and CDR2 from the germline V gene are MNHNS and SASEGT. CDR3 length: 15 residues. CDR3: CASSEAGGPVDEQFF. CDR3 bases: TGTGCCAGCAGCGAAGCGGGAGGGCCGGTGGATGAGCAGTTCTTC.

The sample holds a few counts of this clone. The CDR3 is CASSLYSGSYNEQFF. CDR3 nucleotide sequence: TGCGCCAGCAGCTTATACAGCGGGAGCTACAATGAGCAGTTCTTC. The V and J genes are TRBV5-1 and TRBJ2-1; 8 positions agree with TRBD2. The ends lost 2 bases at V and 3 bases at J; junction bases unmatched: 4. This CDR3 region has 15 residues. CDR1 and CDR2 (germline): SGHRS, YFSETQ.

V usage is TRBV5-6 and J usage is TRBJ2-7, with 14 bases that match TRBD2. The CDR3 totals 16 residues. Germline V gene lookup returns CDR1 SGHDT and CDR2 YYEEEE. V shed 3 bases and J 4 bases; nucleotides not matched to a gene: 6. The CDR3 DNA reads TGTGCCAGCAGCTGGGGGACTAGCGGGAGTAGGTACGAGCAGTACTTC. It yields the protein CASSWGTSGSRYEQYF.

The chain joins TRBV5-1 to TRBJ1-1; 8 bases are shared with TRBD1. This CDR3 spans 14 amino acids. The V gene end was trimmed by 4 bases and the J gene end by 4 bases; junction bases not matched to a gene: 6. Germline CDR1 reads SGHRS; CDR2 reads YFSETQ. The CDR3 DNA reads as TGCGCCAGCAGCCCGGACAGGGTTGGCACTGAAGCTTTCTTT. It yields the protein CASSPDRVGTEAFF.

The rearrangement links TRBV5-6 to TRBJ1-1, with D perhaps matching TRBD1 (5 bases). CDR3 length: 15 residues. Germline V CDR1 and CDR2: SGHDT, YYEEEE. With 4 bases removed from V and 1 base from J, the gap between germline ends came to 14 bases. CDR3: CASSGAGRKNTEAFF. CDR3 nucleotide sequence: TGTGCCAGCAGCGGGGCCGGGAGGAAGAACACTGAAGCTTTCTTT.

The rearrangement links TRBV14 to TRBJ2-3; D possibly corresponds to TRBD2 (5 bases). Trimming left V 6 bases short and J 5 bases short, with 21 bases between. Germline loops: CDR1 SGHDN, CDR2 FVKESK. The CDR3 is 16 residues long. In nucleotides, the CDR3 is TGTGCCAGCAGTCGCCTTAGGGCGCGGGTGGGAGATACGCAGTATTTT. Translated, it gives CASSRLRARVGDTQYF.

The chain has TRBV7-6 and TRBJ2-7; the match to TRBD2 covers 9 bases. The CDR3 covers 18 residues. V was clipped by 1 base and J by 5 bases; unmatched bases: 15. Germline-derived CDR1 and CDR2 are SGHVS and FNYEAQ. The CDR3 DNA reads TGTGCCAGCAGCTTAGTGGTTTCGTCGGGACTAGCTCCCAACGAGCAGTACTTC. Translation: CASSLVVSSGLAPNEQYF.

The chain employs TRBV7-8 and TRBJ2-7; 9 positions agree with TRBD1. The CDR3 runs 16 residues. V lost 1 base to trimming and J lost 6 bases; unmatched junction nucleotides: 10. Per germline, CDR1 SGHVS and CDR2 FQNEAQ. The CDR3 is CASSLGLPGQGGEQYF. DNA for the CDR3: TGTGCCAGCAGCTTAGGGCTTCCGGGACAGGGAGGCGAGCAGTACTTC.

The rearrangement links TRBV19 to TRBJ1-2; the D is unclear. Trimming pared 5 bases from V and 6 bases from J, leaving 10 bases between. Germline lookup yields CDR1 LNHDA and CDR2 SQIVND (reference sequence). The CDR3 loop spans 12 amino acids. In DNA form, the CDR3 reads TGTGCCAGTAGTTCCCAGACTCATGGCTACACCTTC. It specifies CASSSQTHGYTF.

The DNA of the CDR3 is TGCAGCGTGGGACAGGGAAACTCCTACGAGCAGTACTTC. This sequence encodes CSVGQGNSYEQYF. The chain couples TRBV29-1 to TRBJ2-7; 9 bases match TRBD1. The CDR3 sequence is 13 residues long. The V gene end was trimmed by 6 bases and the J gene end by 0 bases; junction bases not matched to a gene: 3. Germline V gene data show CDR1 as SQVTM and CDR2 as ANQGSEA.

The CDR3, as DNA: TGCGCCAGCAGCCAAGATTGGACAGAAAGGACTAGCCCGCGATACAATGAGCAGTTCTTC. Translation: CASSQDWTERTSPRYNEQFF. The rearrangement joins TRBV4-1 to TRBJ2-1, with TRBD2 identical over 8 bases. The CDR3 consists of 20 residues. With V trimmed by 0 bases and J by 4 bases, 17 bases remained unmatched. CDR1 and CDR2 (germline): MGHRA, YSYEKL.

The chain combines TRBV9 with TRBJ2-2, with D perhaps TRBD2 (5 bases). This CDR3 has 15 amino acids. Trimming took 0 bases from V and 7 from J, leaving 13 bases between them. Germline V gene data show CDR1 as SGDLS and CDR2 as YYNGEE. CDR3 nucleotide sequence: TGTGCCAGCAGCGTAGCGACCTTTGCGGGCGGGGAGCTGTTTTTT. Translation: CASSVATFAGGELFF.

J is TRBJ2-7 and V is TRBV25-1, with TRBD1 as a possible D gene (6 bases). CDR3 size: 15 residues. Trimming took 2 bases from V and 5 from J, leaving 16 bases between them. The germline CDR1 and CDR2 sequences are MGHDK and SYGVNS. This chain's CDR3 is CASSEAPAGVNEQYF. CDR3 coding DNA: TGTGCCAGCAGTGAAGCCCCCGCAGGGGTCAACGAGCAGTACTTC.

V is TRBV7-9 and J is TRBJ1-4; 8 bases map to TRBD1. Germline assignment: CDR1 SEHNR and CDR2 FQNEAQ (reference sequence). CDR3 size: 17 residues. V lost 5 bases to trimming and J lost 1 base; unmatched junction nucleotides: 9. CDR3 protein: CASSLWTGQRTNEKLFF. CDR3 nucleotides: TGTGCCAGCAGCCTTTGGACAGGGCAAAGAACTAATGAAAAACTGTTTTTT. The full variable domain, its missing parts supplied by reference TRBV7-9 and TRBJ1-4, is DTGVSQNPRHKITKRGQNVTFRCDPISEHNRLYWYRQTLGQGPEFLTYFQNEAQLEKSRLLSDRFSAERPKGSFSTLEIQRTEQGDSAMYLCASSLWTGQRTNEKLFFGSGTQLSVL.